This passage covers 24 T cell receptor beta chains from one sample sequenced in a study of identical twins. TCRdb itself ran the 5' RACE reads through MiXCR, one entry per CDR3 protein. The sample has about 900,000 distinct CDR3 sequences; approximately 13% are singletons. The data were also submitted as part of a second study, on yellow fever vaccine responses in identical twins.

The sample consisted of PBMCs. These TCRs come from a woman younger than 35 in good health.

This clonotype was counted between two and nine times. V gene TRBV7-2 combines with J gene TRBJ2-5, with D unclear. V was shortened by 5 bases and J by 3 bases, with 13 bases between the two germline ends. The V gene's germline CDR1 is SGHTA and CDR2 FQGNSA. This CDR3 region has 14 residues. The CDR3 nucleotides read TGTGCCAGCAGCCCCAGCGTCCGGGAAGAGACCCAGTACTTC. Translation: CASSPSVREETQYF.

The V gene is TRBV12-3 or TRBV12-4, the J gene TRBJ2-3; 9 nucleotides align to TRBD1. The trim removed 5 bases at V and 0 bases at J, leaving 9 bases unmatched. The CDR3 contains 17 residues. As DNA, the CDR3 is TGTGCCAGCAGTCCCGGGACAGGGCTACGAAGCACAGATACGCAGTATTTT. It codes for CASSPGTGLRSTDTQYF.

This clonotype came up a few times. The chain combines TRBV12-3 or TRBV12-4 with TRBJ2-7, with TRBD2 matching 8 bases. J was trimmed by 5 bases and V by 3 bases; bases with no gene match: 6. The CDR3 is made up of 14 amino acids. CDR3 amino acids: CASSFSSGSDEQYF. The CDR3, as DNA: TGTGCCAGCAGTTTCTCGAGCGGGAGCGACGAGCAGTACTTC.

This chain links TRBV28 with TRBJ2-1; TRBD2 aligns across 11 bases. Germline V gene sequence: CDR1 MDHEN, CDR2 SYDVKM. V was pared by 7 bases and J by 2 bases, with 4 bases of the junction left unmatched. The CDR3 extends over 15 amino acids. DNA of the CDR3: TGTGCCAGCACGCCACTAGCGGGGGCCTACAATGAGCAGTTCTTC. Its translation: CASTPLAGAYNEQFF.

CDR3 nucleotide sequence: TGCGCCAGCAGCCAAGAAGGGACTAGCAGCTTCACAGATACGCAGTATTTT. The encoded protein is CASSQEGTSSFTDTQYF. The chain combines TRBV4-1 with TRBJ2-3, with 9 bases fitting TRBD2. The CDR3 spans 17 residues. Germline lookup yields CDR1 MGHRA and CDR2 YSYEKL. The V and J ends lost 0 bases and 2 bases, in that order; junction bases with no gene match: 6.

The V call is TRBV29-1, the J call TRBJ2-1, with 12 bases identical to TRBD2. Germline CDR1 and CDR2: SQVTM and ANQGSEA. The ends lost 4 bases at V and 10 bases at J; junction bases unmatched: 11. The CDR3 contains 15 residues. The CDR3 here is CSVGPTSGRVGEQFF. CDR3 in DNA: TGCAGCGTTGGACCGACTAGCGGGAGAGTGGGAGAGCAGTTCTTC.

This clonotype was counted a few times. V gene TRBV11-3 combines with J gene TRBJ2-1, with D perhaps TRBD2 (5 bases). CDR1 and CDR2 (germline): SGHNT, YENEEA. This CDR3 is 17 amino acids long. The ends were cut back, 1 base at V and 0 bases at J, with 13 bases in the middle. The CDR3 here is CASSLGPSGYSYNEQFF. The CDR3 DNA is TGTGCCAGCAGCTTAGGCCCAAGCGGTTACTCCTACAATGAGCAGTTCTTC. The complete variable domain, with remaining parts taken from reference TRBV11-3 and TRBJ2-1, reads EAGVVQSPRYKIIEKKQPVAFWCNPISGHNTLYWYLQNLGQGPELLIRYENEEAVDDSQLPKDRFSAERLKGVDSTLKIQPAELGDSAVYLCASSLGPSGYSYNEQFFGPGTRLTVL.

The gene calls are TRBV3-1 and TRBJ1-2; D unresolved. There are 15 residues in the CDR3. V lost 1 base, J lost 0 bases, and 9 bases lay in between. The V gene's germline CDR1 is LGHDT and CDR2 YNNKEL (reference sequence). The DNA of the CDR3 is TGTGCCAGCAGCCAAGCCGGTCCAGCTAACTATGGCTACACCTTC. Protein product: CASSQAGPANYGYTF.

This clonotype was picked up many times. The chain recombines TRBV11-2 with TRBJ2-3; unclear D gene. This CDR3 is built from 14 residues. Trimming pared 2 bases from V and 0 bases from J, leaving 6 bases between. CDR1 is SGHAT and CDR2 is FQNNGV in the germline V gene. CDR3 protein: CASSLTTSTDTQYF. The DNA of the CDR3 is TGTGCCAGCAGCTTAACCACTAGCACAGATACGCAGTATTTT.

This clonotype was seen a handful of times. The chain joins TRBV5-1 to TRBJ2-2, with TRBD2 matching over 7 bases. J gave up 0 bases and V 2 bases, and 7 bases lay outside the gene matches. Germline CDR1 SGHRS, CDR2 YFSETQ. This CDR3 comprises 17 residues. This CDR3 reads CASSLLRAGANTGELFF. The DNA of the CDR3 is TGCGCCAGCAGCTTATTACGGGCGGGAGCGAACACCGGGGAGCTGTTTTTT.

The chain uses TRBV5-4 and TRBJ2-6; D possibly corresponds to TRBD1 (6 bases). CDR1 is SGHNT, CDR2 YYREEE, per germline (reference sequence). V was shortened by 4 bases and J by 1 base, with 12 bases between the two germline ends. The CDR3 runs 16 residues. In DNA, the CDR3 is TGTGCCAGCAGCCCTCAGGGGTATTCTGGGGCCAACGTCCTGACTTTC. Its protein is CASSPQGYSGANVLTF.

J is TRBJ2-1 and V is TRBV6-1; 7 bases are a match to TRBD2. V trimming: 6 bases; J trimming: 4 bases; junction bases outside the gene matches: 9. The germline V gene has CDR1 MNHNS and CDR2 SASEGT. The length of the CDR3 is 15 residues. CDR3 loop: CASSPGLGDYNEQFF. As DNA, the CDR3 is TGTGCCAGCAGCCCAGGACTAGGGGATTACAATGAGCAGTTCTTC.

The CDR3 DNA reads TGTGCCAGCAGCACGGACAGATCCGGGACTAGCGGGAGATGGAACATTCAGTACTTC. It translates to CASSTDRSGTSGRWNIQYF. The chain links TRBV11-1 to TRBJ2-4, with 14 bases identical to TRBD2. Germline V gene lookup returns CDR1 SGHAT and CDR2 FQDESV (reference sequence). With V trimmed by 5 bases and J by 7 bases, 16 bases remained unmatched. The CDR3 covers 19 residues. Variable domain in full (rest from reference TRBV11-1 and TRBJ2-4): EAEVAQSPRYKITEKSQAVAFWCDPISGHATLYWYRQILGQGPELLVQFQDESVVDDSQLPKDRFSAERLKGVDSTLKIQPAELGDSAMYLCASSTDRSGTSGRWNIQYFGAGTRLSVL.

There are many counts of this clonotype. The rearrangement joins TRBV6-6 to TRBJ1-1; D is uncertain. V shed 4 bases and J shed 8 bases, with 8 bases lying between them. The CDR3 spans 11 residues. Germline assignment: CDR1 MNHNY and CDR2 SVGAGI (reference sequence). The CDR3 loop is CASSFGREAFF. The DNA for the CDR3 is TGTGCCAGCAGTTTCGGACGGGAAGCTTTCTTT.

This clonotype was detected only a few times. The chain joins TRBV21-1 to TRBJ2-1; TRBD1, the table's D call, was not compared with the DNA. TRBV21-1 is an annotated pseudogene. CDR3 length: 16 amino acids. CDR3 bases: TGTGCCAGCAGCGTAGAACGACAGGGATACGACAATGAGCAGTTCTTC. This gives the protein CASSVERQGYDNEQFF.

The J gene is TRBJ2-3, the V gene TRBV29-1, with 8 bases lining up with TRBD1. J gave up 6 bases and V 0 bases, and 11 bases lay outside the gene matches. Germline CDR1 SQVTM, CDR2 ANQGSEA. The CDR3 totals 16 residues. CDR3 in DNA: TGCAGCGTTGAAGATTGGGGCAGGGGGCTTTCCGATACGCAGTATTTT. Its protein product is CSVEDWGRGLSDTQYF.

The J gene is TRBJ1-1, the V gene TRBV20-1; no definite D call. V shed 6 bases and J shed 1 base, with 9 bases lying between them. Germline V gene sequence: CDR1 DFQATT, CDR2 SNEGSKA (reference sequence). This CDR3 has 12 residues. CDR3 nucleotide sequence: TGCAGTGCCAAGGACGGGAACACTGAAGCTTTCTTT. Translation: CSAKDGNTEAFF.

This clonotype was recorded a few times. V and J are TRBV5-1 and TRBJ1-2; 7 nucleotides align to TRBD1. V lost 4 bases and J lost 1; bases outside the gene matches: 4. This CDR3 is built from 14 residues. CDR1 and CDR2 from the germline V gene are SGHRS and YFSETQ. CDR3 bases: TGCGCCAGCAGCCAAACAGGGGTTAACTATGGCTACACCTTC. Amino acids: CASSQTGVNYGYTF.

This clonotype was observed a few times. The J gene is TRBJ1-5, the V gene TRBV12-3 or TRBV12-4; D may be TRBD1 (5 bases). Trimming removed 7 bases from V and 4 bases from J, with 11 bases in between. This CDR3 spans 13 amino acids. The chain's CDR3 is CASNPGWNQPQHF. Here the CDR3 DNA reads TGTGCCAGCAACCCAGGGTGGAATCAGCCCCAGCATTTT.

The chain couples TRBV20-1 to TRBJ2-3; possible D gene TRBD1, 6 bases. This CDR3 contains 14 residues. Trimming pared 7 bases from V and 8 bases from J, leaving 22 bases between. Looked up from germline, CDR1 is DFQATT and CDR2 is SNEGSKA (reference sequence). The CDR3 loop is CSVRDPQGLGTQYF. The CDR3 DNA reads TGCAGTGTTAGGGACCCCCAGGGGCTAGGTACGCAGTATTTT.

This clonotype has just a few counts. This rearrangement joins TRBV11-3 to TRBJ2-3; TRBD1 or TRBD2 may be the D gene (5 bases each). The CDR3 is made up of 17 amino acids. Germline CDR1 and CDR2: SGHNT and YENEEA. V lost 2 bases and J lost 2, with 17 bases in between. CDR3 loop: CASSLQLGETYTDTQYF. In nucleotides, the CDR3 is TGTGCCAGCAGCTTACAATTGGGGGAGACCTACACAGATACGCAGTATTTT.

CDR3 DNA sequence: TGTGCCAGCAGCCTTAAGACGGGACAGGACTTCTACGAGCAGTACGTC. It translates to CASSLKTGQDFYEQYV. The genes are TRBV5-5 and TRBJ2-7, with 8 bases aligning to TRBD1. The germline gives CDR1 SGHKS, CDR2 YYEKEE (reference sequence). The CDR3 runs to 16 residues. Trimming removed 4 bases from V and 3 bases from J; junction bases left unmatched: 12.

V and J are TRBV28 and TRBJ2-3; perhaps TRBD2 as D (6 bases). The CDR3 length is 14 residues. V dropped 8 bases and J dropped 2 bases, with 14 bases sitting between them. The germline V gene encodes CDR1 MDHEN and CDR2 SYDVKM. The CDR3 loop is CASHPGLLTDTQYF. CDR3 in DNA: TGTGCCAGCCACCCGGGACTCCTCACAGATACGCAGTATTTT.

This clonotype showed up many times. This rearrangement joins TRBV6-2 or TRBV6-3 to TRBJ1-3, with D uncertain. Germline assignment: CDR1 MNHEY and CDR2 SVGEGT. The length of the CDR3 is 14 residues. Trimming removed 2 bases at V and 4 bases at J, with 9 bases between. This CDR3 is CASSYGGGGNTIYF. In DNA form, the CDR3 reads TGTGCCAGCAGTTACGGAGGAGGCGGAAACACCATATATTTT.